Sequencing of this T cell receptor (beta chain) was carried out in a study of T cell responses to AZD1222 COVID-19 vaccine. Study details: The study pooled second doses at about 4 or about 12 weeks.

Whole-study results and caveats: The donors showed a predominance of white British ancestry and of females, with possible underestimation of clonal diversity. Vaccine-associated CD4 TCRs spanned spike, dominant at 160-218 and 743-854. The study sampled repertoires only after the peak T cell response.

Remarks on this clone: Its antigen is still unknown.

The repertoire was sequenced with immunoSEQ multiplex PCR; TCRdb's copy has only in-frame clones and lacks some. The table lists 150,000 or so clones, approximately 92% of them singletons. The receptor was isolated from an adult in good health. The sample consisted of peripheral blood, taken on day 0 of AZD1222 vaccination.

In DNA form, the CDR3 reads TGTGCCAGCAGCCACTGGGACAGTCAGAGTGAGCAGTTCTTC. Protein product: CASSHWDSQSEQFF. The chain carries TRBV4-2 and TRBJ2-1, with 7 bases fitting TRBD1. The CDR3 loop spans 14 amino acids. V gave up 3 bases and J gave up 9 bases; unmatched junction bases: 8. In germline, CDR1 is LGHNA, CDR2 YNFKEQ.